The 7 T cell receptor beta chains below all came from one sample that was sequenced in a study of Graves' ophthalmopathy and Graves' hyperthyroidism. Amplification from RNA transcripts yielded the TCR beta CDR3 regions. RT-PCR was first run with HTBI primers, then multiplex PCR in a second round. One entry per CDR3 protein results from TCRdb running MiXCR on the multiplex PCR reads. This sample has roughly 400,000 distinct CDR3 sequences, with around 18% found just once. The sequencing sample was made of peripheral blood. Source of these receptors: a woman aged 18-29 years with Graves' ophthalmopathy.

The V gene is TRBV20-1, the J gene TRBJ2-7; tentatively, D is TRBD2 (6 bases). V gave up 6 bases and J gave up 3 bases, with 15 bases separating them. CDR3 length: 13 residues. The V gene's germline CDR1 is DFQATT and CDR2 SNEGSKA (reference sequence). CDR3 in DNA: TGCAGTGCCCTCGAACTAGCCCACTACGAGCAGTACTTC. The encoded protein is CSALELAHYEQYF.

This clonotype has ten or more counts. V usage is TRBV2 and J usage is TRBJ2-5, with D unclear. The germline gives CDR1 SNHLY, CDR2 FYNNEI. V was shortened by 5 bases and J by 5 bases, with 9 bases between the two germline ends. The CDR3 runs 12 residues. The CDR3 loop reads CASSPVRETQYF. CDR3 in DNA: TGTGCCAGCAGTCCCGTAAGGGAGACCCAGTACTTC. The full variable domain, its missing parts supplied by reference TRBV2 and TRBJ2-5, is EPEVTQTPSHQVTQMGQEVILRCVPISNHLYFYWYRQILGQKVEFLVSFYNNEISEKSEIFDDQFSVERPDGSNFTLKIRSTKLEDSAMYFCASSPVRETQYFGPGTRLLVL.

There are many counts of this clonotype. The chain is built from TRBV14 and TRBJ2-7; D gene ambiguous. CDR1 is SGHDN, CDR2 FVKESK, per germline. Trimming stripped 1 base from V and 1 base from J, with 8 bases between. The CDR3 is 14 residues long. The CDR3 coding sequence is TGTGCCAGCAGCCAAGTAGGGCGGTCCTACGAGCAGTACTTC. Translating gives CASSQVGRSYEQYF.

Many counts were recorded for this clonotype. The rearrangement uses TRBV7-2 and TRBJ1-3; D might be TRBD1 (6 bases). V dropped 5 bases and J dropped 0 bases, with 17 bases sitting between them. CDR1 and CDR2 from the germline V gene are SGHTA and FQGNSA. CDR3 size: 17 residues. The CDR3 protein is CASSHTSRGTSGNTIYF. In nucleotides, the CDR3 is TGTGCCAGCAGCCACACATCTAGGGGGACCTCTGGAAACACCATATATTTT. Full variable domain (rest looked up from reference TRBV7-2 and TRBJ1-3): GAGVSQSPSNKVTEKGKDVELRCDPISGHTALYWYRQSLGQGLEFLIYFQGNSAPDKSGLPSDRFSAERTGGSVSTLTIQRTQQEDSAVYLCASSHTSRGTSGNTIYFGEGSWLTVV.

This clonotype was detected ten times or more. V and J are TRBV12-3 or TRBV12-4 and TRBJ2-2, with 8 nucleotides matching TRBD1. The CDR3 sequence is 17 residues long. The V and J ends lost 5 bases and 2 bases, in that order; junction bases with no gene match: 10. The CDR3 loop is CASSPQTGALNTGELFF. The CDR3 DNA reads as TGTGCCAGCAGTCCCCAGACAGGGGCCTTAAACACCGGGGAGCTGTTTTTT.

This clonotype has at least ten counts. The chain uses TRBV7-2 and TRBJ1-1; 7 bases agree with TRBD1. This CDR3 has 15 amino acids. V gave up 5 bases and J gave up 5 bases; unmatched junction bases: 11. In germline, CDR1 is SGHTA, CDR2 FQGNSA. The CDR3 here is CASSPSRTGWTEAFF. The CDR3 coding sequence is TGTGCCAGCAGCCCCTCCCGGACAGGTTGGACTGAAGCTTTCTTT. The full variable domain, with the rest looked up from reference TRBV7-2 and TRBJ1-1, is GAGVSQSPSNKVTEKGKDVELRCDPISGHTALYWYRQSLGQGLEFLIYFQGNSAPDKSGLPSDRFSAERTGGSVSTLTIQRTQQEDSAVYLCASSPSRTGWTEAFFGQGTRLTVV.

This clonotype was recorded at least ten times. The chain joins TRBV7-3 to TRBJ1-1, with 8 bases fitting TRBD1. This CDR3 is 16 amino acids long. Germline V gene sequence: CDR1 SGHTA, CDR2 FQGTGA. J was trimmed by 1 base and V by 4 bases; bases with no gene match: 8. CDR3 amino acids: CASSSPGGTGNTEAFF. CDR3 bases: TGTGCCAGCAGCTCCCCGGGCGGGACAGGGAACACTGAAGCTTTCTTT. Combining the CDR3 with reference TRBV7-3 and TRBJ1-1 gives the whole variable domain GAGVSQTPSNKVTEKGKYVELRCDPISGHTALYWYRQSLGQGPEFLIYFQGTGAADDSGLPNDRFFAVRPEGSVSTLKIQRTERGDSAVYLCASSSPGGTGNTEAFFGQGTRLTVV.